The next 19 T cell receptor beta chains were all read from a single sample in a study of OX40 agonist ivuxolimab in advanced cancers. The assay was immunoSEQ multiplex PCR, and TCRdb's table has in-frame clones only and misses some. This table has about 19,000 clones, 73% appearing once. The specimen comprised CD4+ or CD8+ T cells sorted from blood, sampled in a trial of the OX40 agonist ivuxolimab. Receptors were obtained from an adult with an advanced solid tumor such as melanoma, head and neck, liver or kidney cancer.

V gene TRBV5-1 combines with J gene TRBJ2-2, with D possibly matching TRBD1 (6 bases). V lost 0 bases and J 1 base, leaving 7 bases between the germline ends. CDR1 and CDR2 from the germline V gene are SGHRS and YFSETQ. This CDR3 has 15 residues. CDR3 in DNA: TGCGCCAGCAGCTTGGAGACAGGGAACACCGGGGAGCTGTTTTTT. Translated: CASSLETGNTGELFF.

This clone showed up just a few times. V usage is TRBV6-5 and J usage is TRBJ2-7; D ambiguous. CDR1 is MNHEY and CDR2 is SVGAGI in the germline V gene. This CDR3 is built from 15 residues. V shed 0 bases and J shed 4 bases, with 13 bases lying between them. The CDR3 loop is CASSYSPNSGYEQYF. The CDR3 DNA reads TGTGCCAGCAGTTACTCGCCGAACAGTGGATACGAGCAGTACTTC.

The CDR3 here is CASSYGLAGGNEQFF. The CDR3 DNA sequence: TGTGCCAGCAGCTATGGACTAGCGGGGGGAAATGAGCAGTTCTTC. The V call is TRBV7-2, the J call TRBJ2-1, with 14 bases that match TRBD2. Germline loops: CDR1 SGHTA, CDR2 FQGNSA. The CDR3 length is 15 residues. Trimming removed 4 bases from V and 7 bases from J; junction bases left unmatched: 3.

The chain is built from TRBV27 and TRBJ1-1; D remains unclear. Germline CDR1 is MNHEY and CDR2 is SMNVEV (reference sequence). V was shortened by 5 bases and J by 0 bases, with 7 bases between the two germline ends. This CDR3 spans 13 amino acids. For the CDR3, the DNA is TGTGCCAGCAGTCGGAGGGTGAACACTGAAGCTTTCTTT. This translates into CASSRRVNTEAFF.

This chain links TRBV18 with TRBJ2-7, with D tentatively TRBD2 (6 bases). The CDR3 extends over 14 amino acids. Between the trimmed V and J ends, which lost 0 bases and 2 bases, there was a span of 8 bases. Germline V gives CDR1 KGHSH, CDR2 LQKENI. The CDR3: CASSPPEGTYEQYF. DNA for the CDR3: TGTGCCAGCTCACCACCGGAGGGAACCTACGAGCAGTACTTC.

V is TRBV23-1 and J is TRBJ1-4; 7 bases match TRBD1. TRBV23-1 is annotated as an ORF whose role is uncertain. V dropped 2 bases and J dropped 14; count of bases not matched to a gene: 20. This CDR3 region has 17 residues. The CDR3 region has the DNA TGCGCCAGCAGTCAAAAATACCCGGGACAGAGAGCAAAGGGGCTGTTTTTT. Its translation: CASSQKYPGQRAKGLFF.

In its sample, this clone was seen a few times. V is TRBV6-5 and J is TRBJ2-2; D gene ambiguous. Germline assignment: CDR1 MNHEY and CDR2 SVGAGI. This CDR3 is built from 12 residues. V was trimmed by 7 bases and J by 7 bases, leaving 10 bases between them. The CDR3: CASKWAVGELFF. The CDR3 coding sequence is TGTGCCAGCAAATGGGCGGTCGGGGAGCTGTTTTTT.

This chain connects TRBV28 to TRBJ1-1; tentative D call: TRBD1 (5 bases). CDR1 is MDHEN, CDR2 SYDVKM, per germline. Trimming stripped 6 bases from V and 0 bases from J, with 23 bases between. The CDR3 runs 18 residues. Here the CDR3 DNA reads TGTGCCAGCAGCCGATATGTACCGGGACGGGAGATGAACACTGAAGCTTTCTTT. Protein sequence: CASSRYVPGREMNTEAFF.

This clone was recorded a few times. The V call is TRBV28, the J call TRBJ2-1; 9 bases match TRBD2. The trim removed 3 bases at V and 7 bases at J, leaving 7 bases unmatched. The CDR3 totals 15 residues. The germline V gene encodes CDR1 MDHEN and CDR2 SYDVKM. The CDR3 reads CASSLLAGALNEQFF. The CDR3 DNA reads TGTGCCAGCAGTTTGTTAGCGGGAGCATTGAATGAGCAGTTCTTC. The full variable domain, completed using reference TRBV28 and TRBJ2-1, is DVKVTQSSRYLVKRTGEKVFLECVQDMDHENMFWYRQDPGLGLRLIYFSYDVKMKEKGDIPEGYSVSREKKERFSLILESASTNQTSMYLCASSLLAGALNEQFFGPGTRLTVL.

The V and J genes are TRBV7-9 and TRBJ1-1; the match to TRBD1 covers 7 bases. V shed 5 bases and J 5 bases; nucleotides not matched to a gene: 8. The CDR3 is made up of 14 amino acids. CDR1 and CDR2 (germline): SEHNR, FQNEAQ (reference sequence). The CDR3 nucleotides read TGTGCCAGCAGCATACAGGGGCCAGGGACTGAAGCTTTCTTT. It yields the protein CASSIQGPGTEAFF. Complete variable domain (other parts from reference TRBV7-9 and TRBJ1-1): DTGVSQNPRHKITKRGQNVTFRCDPISEHNRLYWYRQTLGQGPEFLTYFQNEAQLEKSRLLSDRFSAERPKGSFSTLEIQRTEQGDSAMYLCASSIQGPGTEAFFGQGTRLTVV.

This clone showed up just a few times. The gene calls are TRBV6-5 and TRBJ2-7, with 7 bases lining up with TRBD1. Losses at the gene ends were 0 bases for V and 5 bases for J; bases not matched to a gene: 1. Germline V gene sequence: CDR1 MNHEY, CDR2 SVGAGI. This CDR3 comprises 13 residues. The CDR3 spells CASSYSGQNEQYF. The CDR3 nucleotides read TGTGCCAGCAGTTACTCGGGACAGAACGAGCAGTACTTC.

This clone was detected a few times. This chain links TRBV20-1 with TRBJ1-2; TRBD1 might be the D (5 bases). This CDR3 is 11 amino acids long. V lost 0 bases to trimming and J lost 8 bases, with 7 bases between them. Germline CDR1 DFQATT, CDR2 SNEGSKA (reference sequence). This CDR3 is CSARDTGGYTF. Here the CDR3 DNA reads TGCAGTGCTAGAGATACAGGCGGCTACACCTTC.

There are a few counts of this clone. This chain connects TRBV2 to TRBJ2-2; TRBD2 matches 9 bases. The junction had 12 bases not matched to a gene; V was cut back by 4 bases and J by 6 bases. Germline V gives CDR1 SNHLY, CDR2 FYNNEI. This CDR3 spans 17 amino acids. For the CDR3, the DNA is TGTGCCAGCAGTGGGGTAGCGGGAGAGGGAAAAGCCGGGGAGCTGTTTTTT. Amino acid sequence: CASSGVAGEGKAGELFF.

This chain uses TRBV6-6 with TRBJ1-2, with D perhaps TRBD1 (6 bases). V lost 4 bases to trimming and J lost 8 bases, with 11 bases between them. This CDR3 spans 12 amino acids. Germline lookup yields CDR1 MNHNY and CDR2 SVGAGI (reference sequence). The CDR3 spells CASSSDSRGYTF. CDR3 DNA sequence: TGTGCCAGCAGTTCGGACAGTAGGGGCTACACCTTC.

This clone has just a few counts. V gene TRBV30 combines with J gene TRBJ1-1, with D possibly being TRBD1 (6 bases). Germline CDR1 GTSNPN, CDR2 SVGIG (reference sequence). Trimming removed 0 bases at V and 4 bases at J, with 9 bases between. This CDR3 is 13 amino acids long. Here the CDR3 DNA reads TGTGCCTGGAGTGTAGGGGGAGCCACTGAAGCTTTCTTT. This codes for CAWSVGGATEAFF.

This clone was detected only a few times. This chain links TRBV9 with TRBJ2-7, with 12 bases lining up with TRBD1. V shed 3 bases and J 5 bases; nucleotides not matched to a gene: 6. The CDR3 sequence is 15 residues long. CDR1 is SGDLS and CDR2 is YYNGEE in the germline V gene. CDR3 in amino acids: CASSASGTGGNEQYF. The CDR3 region has the DNA TGTGCCAGCAGCGCATCCGGGACAGGGGGCAACGAGCAGTACTTC.

This chain joins TRBV5-1 and TRBJ1-4; the match to TRBD1 covers 7 bases. Germline V CDR1 and CDR2: SGHRS, YFSETQ. The CDR3 covers 15 residues. Trimming at V came to 0 bases and at J to 6 bases, leaving 5 bases not matched to a gene. The CDR3 DNA is TGCGCCAGCAGCTTGGAGGGGACAGCTTATGAAAAACTGTTTTTT. The encoded protein is CASSLEGTAYEKLFF.

Only one count was recorded for this clone. The gene calls are TRBV27 and TRBJ1-2; D call uncertain. The CDR3 length is 14 residues. Looked up from germline, CDR1 is MNHEY and CDR2 is SMNVEV (reference sequence). V was clipped by 3 bases and J by 5 bases, with 13 bases between them. As DNA, the CDR3 is TGTGCCAGCAGTTTCGGGCCCGGTGGGTATGGCTACACCTTC. Translated: CASSFGPGGYGYTF.

The rearrangement links TRBV10-3 to TRBJ1-2; no clear D. CDR3 length equals 12 residues. V was trimmed by 2 bases and J by 8 bases, leaving 9 bases between them. Per germline, CDR1 ENHRY and CDR2 SYGVKD. The CDR3 here is CAISEGEGGYTF. The DNA for the CDR3 is TGTGCCATCAGTGAGGGGGAAGGCGGCTACACCTTC.